The 22 T cell receptor beta chains given below trace back to one sample, sequenced in a study of PD-1 blockade in mismatch repair-deficient tumors. Assay: immunoSEQ multiplex PCR; the TCRdb copy retains only in-frame clones and omits some. The top ten clones hold around 6.9% of a sample with about 100,000 clones, 82% of them seen once. The specimen comprised peripheral blood, sampled 35 to 37 weeks after starting pembrolizumab. The receptors come from an adult with mismatch repair-deficient cancer.

The rearrangement uses TRBV25-1 and TRBJ1-2; 11 bases are shared with TRBD1. The J segment lost 4 bases and the V segment lost 7 bases, leaving 5 bases of the junction unmatched. The length of the CDR3 is 14 residues. Germline-derived CDR1 and CDR2 are MGHDK and SYGVNS. The CDR3 sequence: CASTGTGGAYGYTF. The DNA for the CDR3 is TGTGCCAGCACTGGGACAGGGGGTGCCTATGGCTACACCTTC.

The V and J genes are TRBV9 and TRBJ1-2; 11 nucleotides match TRBD1. V was clipped by 3 bases and J by 2 bases; unmatched bases: 9. The CDR3 sequence is 17 residues long. Germline CDR1 SGDLS, CDR2 YYNGEE. CDR3 residues: CASSATGQGVKNYGYTF. For the CDR3, the DNA is TGTGCCAGCAGCGCAACGGGACAGGGGGTTAAGAACTATGGCTACACCTTC.

The rearrangement joins TRBV6-5 to TRBJ2-7; TRBD1 might be the D (6 bases). Deletions cut 0 bases from V and 4 bases from J, with 7 bases between. The CDR3 is 13 residues long. Germline CDR1 and CDR2: MNHEY and SVGAGI. CDR3 residues: CASSYSTGYEQYF. In DNA, the CDR3 is TGTGCCAGCAGTTACTCGACAGGTTACGAGCAGTACTTC.

CDR3 protein: CASSPGTGRWGGQFF. As DNA, the CDR3 is TGCGCCTCCTCCCCCGGGACAGGGAGGTGGGGTGGGCAGTTCTTC. V gene TRBV10-2 combines with J gene TRBJ2-1, with 9 bases aligning to TRBD1. With V trimmed by 11 bases and J by 12 bases, 20 bases remained unmatched. Germline lookup yields CDR1 WSHSY and CDR2 SAAADI. This CDR3 is 15 amino acids long.

J is TRBJ2-1 and V is TRBV20-1; 7 nucleotides agree with TRBD2. Unmatched junction bases numbered 1, after V lost 7 bases and J lost 4 bases. Germline V lookup: CDR1 DFQATT, CDR2 SNEGSKA (reference sequence). There are 11 residues in the CDR3. CDR3 sequence: CSGREYNEQFF. The CDR3, as DNA: TGCAGTGGGCGGGAGTACAATGAGCAGTTCTTC.

The chain links TRBV5-1 to TRBJ2-5; D assignment may be TRBD1 or TRBD2 (5 bases each). This CDR3 contains 14 residues. Germline loops: CDR1 SGHRS, CDR2 YFSETQ. Trimming removed 4 bases from V and 3 bases from J, with 13 bases in between. CDR3 nucleotides: TGCGCCAGCAGCCCGAGGGTGGGGGAAGAGACCCAGTACTTC. It encodes CASSPRVGEETQYF.

The chain uses TRBV7-9 and TRBJ2-5; D may be TRBD1 (5 bases). Matching the DNA end better, TRBJ2-7 makes the J call doubtful. The CDR3 contains 11 residues. Per the germline V gene, CDR1 is SEHNR and CDR2 is FQNEAQ (reference sequence). The CDR3 loop reads CASSQGREQYF. CDR3 sequence (DNA): TGTGCCAGCAGCCAGGGTCGCGAGCAGTACTTC.

The genes are TRBV7-6 and TRBJ2-1, with 7 nucleotides matching TRBD2. Trimming took 1 base from V and 5 from J; bases not matched to a gene: 5. Germline CDR1 and CDR2: SGHVS and FNYEAQ. The CDR3 is made up of 15 amino acids. The chain's CDR3 is CASSLDPAGHNEQFF. In DNA, the CDR3 is TGTGCCAGCAGCTTAGATCCAGCGGGGCACAATGAGCAGTTCTTC.

The CDR3 here is CASSRISGIYEQFF. The CDR3 nucleotides are TGTGCCAGCTCAAGGATTAGCGGGATATATGAGCAGTTCTTC. This chain uses TRBV18 with TRBJ2-1; 8 positions match TRBD2. J lost 8 bases, V lost 5 bases, and 8 bases had no gene match. Per germline, CDR1 KGHSH and CDR2 LQKENI. The CDR3 loop spans 14 amino acids. Based on the CDR3 plus reference TRBV18 and TRBJ2-1, the full variable domain is NAGVMQNPRHLVRRRGQEARLRCSPMKGHSHVYWYRQLPEEGLKFMVYLQKENIIDESGMPKERFSAEFPKEGPSILRIQQVVRGDSAAYFCASSRISGIYEQFFGPGTRLTVL.

The chain has TRBV6-1 and TRBJ2-1, with D perhaps TRBD1 or TRBD2 (5 bases each). Trimming shortened V by 4 bases and J by 9 bases, and 16 bases separated the two germline ends. CDR1 and CDR2 from the germline V gene are MNHNS and SASEGT. The CDR3 extends over 14 amino acids. CDR3 in DNA: TGTGCCAGCAGTGCAATGATGGGGGTTGGTGAGCAGTTCTTC. Translation gives CASSAMMGVGEQFF.

DNA for the CDR3: TGTGCCTCCTGGGGGACAGATACGCAGTATTTT. Its protein product is CASWGTDTQYF. This chain uses TRBV7-9 with TRBJ2-3; D might be TRBD1 or TRBD2, each matching 5 bases. The CDR3 is 11 amino acids. Per germline, CDR1 SEHNR and CDR2 FQNEAQ (reference sequence). The V end was cut by 11 bases, the J end by 3 bases, with 9 bases between.

The rearrangement uses TRBV5-6 and TRBJ2-5; D possibly corresponds to TRBD2 (6 bases). V lost 4 bases to trimming and J lost 7 bases, with 20 bases between them. The CDR3 runs to 15 residues. Germline CDR1 and CDR2: SGHDT and YYEEEE. DNA for the CDR3: TGTGCCAGCAGCCGGAGGGACGGGGTCAGTGGGACCCAGTACTTC. Translation: CASSRRDGVSGTQYF. Full variable domain (outside the CDR3, taken from reference TRBV5-6 and TRBJ2-5): DAGVTQSPTHLIKTRGQQVTLRCSPKSGHDTVSWYQQALGQGPQFIFQYYEEEERQRGNFPDRFSGHQFPNYSSELNVNALLLGDSALYLCASSRRDGVSGTQYFGPGTRLLVL.

J is TRBJ2-7 and V is TRBV5-5, with unresolved D. V was trimmed by 4 bases and J by 1 base, leaving 3 bases between them. Per the germline V gene, CDR1 is SGHKS and CDR2 is YYEKEE (reference sequence). The CDR3 length is 11 residues. In DNA form, the CDR3 reads TGTGCCAGCAGCCATTCCTACGAGCAGTACTTC. This encodes CASSHSYEQYF.

The chain has TRBV28 and TRBJ1-1, with a tentative D call TRBD1 (5 bases). Germline lookup yields CDR1 MDHEN and CDR2 SYDVKM. V lost 9 bases and J lost 3, with 14 bases in between. This CDR3 has 13 residues. Written as DNA, the CDR3 is TGTGCCAGTGGGACGGGTCAGGACACTGAAGCTTTCTTT. Its protein is CASGTGQDTEAFF.

V usage is TRBV14 and J usage is TRBJ2-7; 9 bases align to TRBD2. Trimming removed 2 bases from V and 2 bases from J; junction bases left unmatched: 4. CDR3 length: 15 amino acids. Germline lookup yields CDR1 SGHDN and CDR2 FVKESK. The CDR3 region has the DNA TGTGCCAGCAGCCAAACTAGCGGGCCTCCCTACGAGCAGTACTTC. Translating it yields CASSQTSGPPYEQYF. The full variable domain, rest sourced from reference TRBV14 and TRBJ2-7, is EAGVTQFPSHSVIEKGQTVTLRCDPISGHDNLYWYRRVMGKEIKFLLHFVKESKQDESGMPNNRFLAERTGGTYSTLKVQPAELEDSGVYFCASSQTSGPPYEQYFGPGTRLTVT.

This clone has a single count. CDR3 sequence reads: CASSLAYNTAEKLFF. The CDR3, as DNA: TGTGCCAGCAGCTTAGCATATAACACAGCTGAAAAACTGTTTTTT. V and J are TRBV7-9 and TRBJ1-4; D is unclear. Germline lookup yields CDR1 SEHNR and CDR2 FQNEAQ (reference sequence). V was clipped by 0 bases and J by 7 bases, with 12 bases between them. This CDR3 contains 15 residues.

This clone was seen a single time. The chain carries TRBV18 and TRBJ2-3; 13 bases align to TRBD2. Germline loops: CDR1 KGHSH, CDR2 LQKENI. This CDR3 region has 17 residues. The V gene end was trimmed by 3 bases and the J gene end by 3 bases; junction bases not matched to a gene: 6. The CDR3 sequence is CASSPRTSGRGTDTQYF. The CDR3 DNA follows: TGTGCCAGCTCACCGAGGACTAGCGGGAGAGGTACAGATACGCAGTATTTT.

This rearrangement joins TRBV30 to TRBJ2-1, with D perhaps TRBD1 or TRBD2 (5 bases each). This CDR3 contains 14 residues. Trimming removed 0 bases from V and 10 bases from J, with 16 bases in between. Germline values: CDR1 GTSNPN, CDR2 SVGIG (reference sequence). The CDR3 DNA follows: TGTGCCTGGAGTGTCCTTCTCAGGGACGCAGAGCAGTTCTTC. Amino acid sequence: CAWSVLLRDAEQFF.

This clone came up once. The chain combines TRBV6-6 with TRBJ2-4; tentatively, D is TRBD1 (7 bases). CDR3 length: 15 residues. V gave up 8 bases and J gave up 3 bases, with 17 bases separating them. Looked up from germline, CDR1 is MNHNY and CDR2 is SVGAGI (reference sequence). Here the CDR3 DNA reads TGTGCCAGCGGCAACAGGGGAGGCGGCAAAAACATTCAGTACTTC. Translation gives CASGNRGGGKNIQYF.

The chain has TRBV29-1 and TRBJ2-1; D may correspond to TRBD1 or TRBD2 (5 bases each). This CDR3 contains 14 residues. CDR1 and CDR2 from the germline V gene are SQVTM and ANQGSEA. The ends were cut back, 3 bases at V and 6 bases at J, with 15 bases in the middle. The CDR3 sequence is CSVDGLPGGNEQFF. In nucleotides, the CDR3 is TGCAGCGTTGACGGACTCCCTGGGGGCAATGAGCAGTTCTTC.

The rearrangement joins TRBV18 to TRBJ2-1; 7 nucleotides agree with TRBD2. Germline lookup yields CDR1 KGHSH and CDR2 LQKENI. Trimming removed 3 bases from V and 7 bases from J; junction bases left unmatched: 9. The length of the CDR3 is 15 residues. This CDR3 is CASSPISGEGNEQFF. The CDR3 DNA sequence: TGTGCCAGCTCACCTATAAGCGGGGAGGGGAATGAGCAGTTCTTC.

The V call is TRBV6-1, the J call TRBJ2-7; possible D gene TRBD1, 6 bases. The CDR3 runs to 14 residues. Germline V gives CDR1 MNHNS, CDR2 SASEGT. Trimming left V 1 base short and J 4 bases short, with 11 bases between. The CDR3 DNA follows: TGTGCCAGCAGTGAAGAAACAGGGTCATACGAGCAGTACTTC. Translating gives CASSEETGSYEQYF.